This entry lists 2 T cell receptor beta chains sequenced from one sample in a study of CD4 T cells in relation to SARS-CoV-2 and coronaviruses. Measured with immunoSEQ multiplex PCR; TCRdb has only the in-frame clones, and not every one. The sample carries 15,000 to 18,000 clones, roughly 71% recorded once. The unexposed donors gave CD4+ T cells in about 2011-2018, prior to COVID-19. The cells were cultured for 9 to 11 days before CD4+ T cells were isolated. These receptors' antigens are unknown. Sequenced: CD4+ T cells from PBMCs, cultured in vitro. The source is a human donor in good health.

This clone was detected once. V usage is TRBV7-9 and J usage is TRBJ1-4, with D uncertain. The CDR3 runs 15 residues. V lost 5 bases, J lost 8 bases, and 18 bases lay in between. Germline lookup yields CDR1 SEHNR and CDR2 FQNEAQ (reference sequence). The CDR3 reads CASSPMQPSQEKLFF. The CDR3 bases are TGTGCCAGCAGCCCGATGCAGCCATCCCAAGAAAAACTGTTTTTT. Using reference TRBV7-9 and TRBJ1-4 for the parts outside the CDR3, the full variable domain is DTGVSQNPRHKITKRGQNVTFRCDPISEHNRLYWYRQTLGQGPEFLTYFQNEAQLEKSRLLSDRFSAERPKGSFSTLEIQRTEQGDSAMYLCASSPMQPSQEKLFFGSGTQLSVL.

The rearrangement links TRBV6-2 or TRBV6-3 to TRBJ2-7; TRBD2 matches 8 bases. CDR1 is MNHEY, CDR2 SVGEGT, per germline. Trimming at V came to 4 bases and at J to 2 bases, leaving 7 bases not matched to a gene. The CDR3 spans 15 residues. The CDR3 nucleotides are TGTGCCAGCAGTTGCGGGACTAGGGAACCCTACGAGCAGTACTTC. Translated, it gives CASSCGTREPYEQYF.